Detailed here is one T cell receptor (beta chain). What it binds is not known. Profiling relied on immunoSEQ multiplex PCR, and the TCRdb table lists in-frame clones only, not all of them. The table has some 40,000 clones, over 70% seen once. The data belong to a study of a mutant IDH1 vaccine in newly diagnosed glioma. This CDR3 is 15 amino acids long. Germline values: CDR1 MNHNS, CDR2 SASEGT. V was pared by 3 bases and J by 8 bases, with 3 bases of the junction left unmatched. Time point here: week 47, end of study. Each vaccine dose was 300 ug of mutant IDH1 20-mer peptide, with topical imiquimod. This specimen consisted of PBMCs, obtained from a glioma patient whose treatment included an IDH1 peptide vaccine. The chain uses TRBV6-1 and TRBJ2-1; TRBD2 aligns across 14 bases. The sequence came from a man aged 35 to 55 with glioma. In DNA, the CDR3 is TGTGCCAGCAGTGACGGGACTAGCGGGAGCGATGAGCAGTTCTTC. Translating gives CASSDGTSGSDEQFF.